The 28 T cell receptor beta chains reported below all come from one sample, sequenced in a study of radiotherapy plus CTLA-4 blockade in lung cancer. Profiled with immunoSEQ multiplex PCR; TCRdb holds only in-frame clones, not every one. This sample has about 35,000 clones, with approximately 85% found just once. The input for sequencing was peripheral blood, taken from a patient treated with radiotherapy plus ipilimumab. The receptor source for this set is a human donor with non-small cell lung cancer who had stable disease on radiotherapy plus ipilimumab.

The chain is built from TRBV27 and TRBJ2-1; 8 bases agree with TRBD2. The length of the CDR3 is 12 residues. The J segment lost 15 bases and the V segment lost 3 bases, leaving 7 bases of the junction unmatched. CDR1 is MNHEY and CDR2 is SMNVEV in the germline V gene (reference sequence). DNA of the CDR3: TGTGCCAGCAGTTTCCCCGGGACTAGGCCGTTCTTC. Translated, it gives CASSFPGTRPFF.

This clone was detected a few times. This sequence joins TRBV10-3 and TRBJ1-2, with D possibly being TRBD1 (6 bases). Germline CDR1 and CDR2: ENHRY and SYGVKD. The CDR3 covers 13 residues. V lost 6 bases, J lost 3 bases, and 11 bases lay in between. The CDR3 coding sequence is TGTGCCATCAGCCCGCAGGGGCACTATGGCTACACCTTC. It encodes CAISPQGHYGYTF.

The table lists this clone with a few counts. This likely reflects a read error, since a far larger clone is one base away. In the same sample, other DNA sequences code for this CDR3. This chain links TRBV4-3 with TRBJ2-7; the match to TRBD2 covers 12 bases. The CDR3 has 15 amino acids. CDR1 LGHNA and CDR2 YSLEER come from the germline V gene. Trimming at V came to 4 bases and at J to 7 bases, leaving 8 bases not matched to a gene. DNA for the CDR3: TGCGCCAGCAGCCCGGGGACTAGCGGGCGGTATGAGCAGTACTTC. Protein sequence: CASSPGTSGRYEQYF.

V usage is TRBV2 and J usage is TRBJ1-3, with TRBD1 matching over 8 bases. After removal of 3 bases from V and 2 bases from J, the junction contained 3 bases not matched to a gene. From germline, CDR1 is SNHLY and CDR2 FYNNEI. The CDR3 runs 15 residues. The CDR3: CASSDRRGPGNTIYF. CDR3 nucleotides: TGTGCCAGCAGTGATCGCAGGGGGCCTGGAAACACCATATATTTT.

This chain joins TRBV18 and TRBJ2-7; TRBD1 matches 7 bases. CDR3 length equals 15 residues. The ends lost 3 bases at V and 2 bases at J; junction bases unmatched: 7. CDR1 and CDR2 (germline): KGHSH, LQKENI. The CDR3 loop is CASSPAGGTAYEQYF. The CDR3 DNA reads TGTGCCAGCTCACCTGCAGGGGGAACTGCCTACGAGCAGTACTTC.

This clone was seen more than once but under ten times. The chain recombines TRBV6-6 with TRBJ1-3; D is possibly TRBD1 (6 bases). With 2 bases removed from V and 4 bases from J, the gap between germline ends came to 9 bases. The CDR3 sequence is 14 residues long. In germline, CDR1 is MNHNY, CDR2 SVGAGI (reference sequence). The CDR3, as DNA: TGTGCCAGCAGTTACGGGCAGGGGGGAAACACCATATATTTT. Protein: CASSYGQGGNTIYF.

DNA for the CDR3: TGTGCCAGCAGTGAAATTCAGACAGGCTCCGAAGCTTTCTTT. Its protein product is CASSEIQTGSEAFF. The J gene is TRBJ1-1, the V gene TRBV6-1; the D gene is possibly TRBD1 (6 bases). The V gene lost 2 bases and the J gene lost 8 bases, with 15 bases spanning the gap. There are 14 residues in the CDR3. The germline CDR1 and CDR2 sequences are MNHNS and SASEGT.

There are a few counts of this clone. The chain recombines TRBV7-2 with TRBJ2-5, with TRBD2 as a possible D gene (5 bases). TRBJ2-7 explains the end of the DNA better; the J call may be wrong. There are 13 residues in the CDR3. CDR1 is SGHTA and CDR2 is FQGNSA in the germline V gene. CDR3 nucleotide sequence: TGTGCCAGCCGCGAGGGTCTCAGCTACGAGCAGTACTTC. Encoded protein: CASREGLSYEQYF.

The genes are TRBV27 and TRBJ2-7, with 10 bases fitting TRBD2. Germline values: CDR1 MNHEY, CDR2 SMNVEV (reference sequence). The ends lost 3 bases at V and 3 bases at J; junction bases unmatched: 11. The CDR3 is made up of 17 amino acids. CDR3 amino acids: CASSFGLAGDSIYEQYF. The CDR3 bases are TGTGCCAGCAGTTTCGGGCTAGCGGGAGATTCGATCTACGAGCAGTACTTC.

J is TRBJ2-5 and V is TRBV6-5; maybe TRBD1 (6 bases). Germline loops: CDR1 MNHEY, CDR2 SVGAGI. V was clipped by 5 bases and J by 5 bases, with 18 bases between them. The CDR3 sequence is 15 residues long. As DNA, the CDR3 is TGTGCCAGCAGTCCCTCCAGGGGCTCAGCGGAGACCCAGTACTTC. This gives the protein CASSPSRGSAETQYF.

This clone was seen only a few times. The junction differs from germline at one of its ends, possibly a read error. The chain carries TRBV7-2 and TRBJ2-7; 12 nucleotides match TRBD2. This CDR3 contains 15 residues. Per germline, CDR1 SGHTA and CDR2 FQGNSA. CDR3 DNA sequence: TGCGCCAGCAGCCCGGGGACTAGCGGGCGGTACGAGCAGTACTTC. Its protein product is CASSPGTSGRYEQYF.

This chain uses TRBV6-5 with TRBJ2-1; tentative D call: TRBD2 (6 bases). Per germline, CDR1 MNHEY and CDR2 SVGAGI. Trimming took 4 bases from V and 3 from J, leaving 13 bases between them. The CDR3 spans 15 residues. The CDR3 loop reads CASSSAGEDYNEQFF. CDR3 coding DNA: TGTGCCAGCAGTTCGGCCGGGGAGGACTACAATGAGCAGTTCTTC.

CDR3 sequence reads: CASSRTGTYEQYF. The CDR3 region has the DNA TGTGCCAGCAGCCGGACGGGAACCTACGAGCAGTACTTC. This chain uses TRBV7-2 with TRBJ2-5; a possible D gene is TRBD2 (5 bases). With the DNA end fitting TRBJ2-7 better, the J assignment may be wrong. This CDR3 has 13 residues. CDR1 is SGHTA, CDR2 FQGNSA, per germline.

The chain recombines TRBV30 with TRBJ2-5; D gene ambiguous. Germline V gives CDR1 GTSNPN, CDR2 SVGIG (reference sequence). The CDR3 loop spans 12 amino acids. With 0 bases removed from V and 5 bases from J, the gap between germline ends came to 7 bases. The CDR3 DNA sequence: TGTGCCTGGAGTGTACTCGAGGAGACCCAGTACTTC. It encodes CAWSVLEETQYF.

This clone was seen more than once but under ten times. The J gene is TRBJ2-3, the V gene TRBV11-1; TRBD2 aligns across 10 bases. From germline, CDR1 is SGHAT and CDR2 FQDESV (reference sequence). Germline trimming cut 5 bases from V and 3 bases from J; bases unmatched to any gene: 5. This CDR3 is built from 15 residues. The CDR3 region has the DNA TGTGCCAGCAGCCAAGCGGGAGGGCCTACAGATACGCAGTATTTT. Its translation is CASSQAGGPTDTQYF.

As DNA, the CDR3 is TGTGCCTGGAGCGGTACCACAGATACGCAGTATTTT. It translates to CAWSGTTDTQYF. The V call is TRBV30, the J call TRBJ2-3; no reliable D call. Germline CDR1 reads GTSNPN; CDR2 reads SVGIG (reference sequence). V lost 3 bases and J 2 bases, leaving 6 bases between the germline ends. The CDR3 totals 12 residues.

This chain joins TRBV28 and TRBJ1-2; 10 nucleotides agree with TRBD1. CDR3 size: 13 residues. After removal of 5 bases from V and 8 bases from J, the junction contained 5 bases not matched to a gene. Germline CDR1 and CDR2: MDHEN and SYDVKM. CDR3 in DNA: TGTGCCAGCAGTACCGGGACAGGGGTCGGCTACACCTTC. As protein: CASSTGTGVGYTF.

CDR3 in DNA: TGTGCCAGCAGCCCCGGACTAGCGAGGTACAATGAGCAGTTCTTC. Residues: CASSPGLARYNEQFF. The chain links TRBV5-4 to TRBJ2-1; 9 bases agree with TRBD2. This CDR3 is 15 amino acids long. V was clipped by 4 bases and J by 4 bases; unmatched bases: 6. Looked up from germline, CDR1 is SGHNT and CDR2 is YYREEE (reference sequence).

This rearrangement joins TRBV27 to TRBJ2-7; 12 bases line up with TRBD2. The CDR3 has 15 amino acids. J gave up 2 bases and V 7 bases, and 6 bases lay outside the gene matches. Germline assignment: CDR1 MNHEY and CDR2 SMNVEV (reference sequence). CDR3 region: CASTLTSGGTYEQYF. CDR3 nucleotide sequence: TGTGCCAGCACTCTGACTAGCGGGGGTACCTACGAGCAGTACTTC.

The J gene is TRBJ2-7, the V gene TRBV7-8; TRBD1 is a possible D gene (5 bases). The germline V gene has CDR1 SGHVS and CDR2 FQNEAQ. This CDR3 spans 14 amino acids. With 5 bases removed from V and 3 bases from J, the gap between germline ends came to 14 bases. CDR3 residues: CASSQLGQFYEQYF. CDR3 in DNA: TGTGCCAGCAGCCAATTGGGGCAGTTCTACGAGCAGTACTTC.

The chain joins TRBV28 to TRBJ2-1, with 9 nucleotides matching TRBD2. This CDR3 spans 16 amino acids. The germline V gene encodes CDR1 MDHEN and CDR2 SYDVKM. V was pared by 5 bases and J by 5 bases, with 10 bases of the junction left unmatched. CDR3 sequence (DNA): TGTGCCAGCAGTCCTATAGCGGGAGCGGCCGACAATGAGCAGTTCTTC. Translated: CASSPIAGAADNEQFF.

This clone showed up just once. The J gene is TRBJ1-1, the V gene TRBV11-2, with a weak D call TRBD1 (5 bases). The CDR3 length is 18 residues. Deletions cut 4 bases from V and 0 bases from J, with 21 bases between. Germline lookup yields CDR1 SGHAT and CDR2 FQNNGV. The DNA for the CDR3 is TGTGCCAGCAGCTCCTTTTCCCGCGGCACAGGAATGAACACTGAAGCTTTCTTT. Translation: CASSSFSRGTGMNTEAFF.

This chain uses TRBV27 with TRBJ2-7; TRBD1 is a possible D gene (5 bases). The length of the CDR3 is 13 residues. The germline V gene has CDR1 MNHEY and CDR2 SMNVEV (reference sequence). Trimming removed 3 bases from V and 3 bases from J, with 9 bases in between. This CDR3 is CASSLVQGYEQYF. CDR3 sequence (DNA): TGTGCCAGCAGTTTGGTCCAGGGCTACGAGCAGTACTTC.

The chain has TRBV28 and TRBJ2-1; 7 positions match TRBD1. Losses at the gene ends were 6 bases for V and 4 bases for J; bases not matched to a gene: 6. CDR3 length: 14 residues. CDR1 is MDHEN, CDR2 SYDVKM, per germline. The CDR3 here is CASSPSDRYNEQFF. DNA for the CDR3: TGTGCCAGCAGCCCTTCGGACAGGTACAATGAGCAGTTCTTC.

The rearrangement joins TRBV15 to TRBJ1-2, with 8 nucleotides matching TRBD1. Germline-derived CDR1 and CDR2 are LNHNV and YYDKDF (reference sequence). The CDR3 has 14 residues. Unmatched junction bases numbered 8, after V lost 6 bases and J lost 5 bases. The CDR3: CATSFGTGEYGYTF. The CDR3 bases are TGTGCCACCAGTTTTGGGACAGGAGAGTATGGCTACACCTTC.

The CDR3 protein is CASSIGTTLNEQFF. The CDR3 DNA reads TGTGCCAGTAGTATAGGTACTACCCTCAATGAGCAGTTCTTC. The V and J genes are TRBV19 and TRBJ2-1; D gene ambiguous. Trimming took 1 base from V and 6 from J, leaving 10 bases between them. The CDR3 is 14 amino acids. Germline V gene sequence: CDR1 LNHDA, CDR2 SQIVND (reference sequence).

DNA of the CDR3: TGTGCCACCATAGCGGGAGCCCTTACGCGGACCCCCTACGAGCAGTACTTC. Translated, it gives CATIAGALTRTPYEQYF. This sequence joins TRBV10-3 and TRBJ2-7; 9 bases map to TRBD2. This CDR3 region has 17 residues. V dropped 10 bases and J dropped 2; count of bases not matched to a gene: 18. The germline gives CDR1 ENHRY, CDR2 SYGVKD.

The chain uses TRBV19 and TRBJ2-7; D may be TRBD2 (5 bases). CDR1 is LNHDA and CDR2 is SQIVND in the germline V gene (reference sequence). CDR3 length: 14 residues. Trimming took off 3 bases at V and 0 bases at J, with 9 bases between the two ends. For the CDR3, the DNA is TGTGCCAGTAGTATTCTTGGGAGCTCCTACGAGCAGTACTTC. Its protein product is CASSILGSSYEQYF.